This TCR beta chain was obtained from a study of Ad26.COV2.S vaccination and SARS-CoV-2 variants. On the study more broadly: Once or twice, 56 days apart, Ad26.COV2.S was delivered intramuscularly.

Overall study findings and caveats: Compared with placebo recipients, vaccine recipients had higher spike-specific TCR breadth. Reported post-vaccination CD8+ and CD4+ T cell responses to spike showed substantial breadth. Analytic work on TCR breadth and depth might have understated the full extent of total T cell responses.

Libraries were prepared by immunoSEQ multiplex PCR; TCRdb keeps only in-frame clonotypes and omits some of them. The table lists hundreds of thousands of clones, roughly 84% of them singletons. V was clipped by 4 bases and J by 7 bases, with 13 bases between them. The CDR3 runs 13 residues. Germline-derived CDR1 and CDR2 are LGHDT and YNNKEL (reference sequence). To note about this clone: The antigen is not known.

The treatment was: 15 to 20 received Ad26.COV2.S at low or high dose, single or two shots; roughly five received placebo; per-sample allocation not given. Repertoires come from day 63 after the first vaccine or placebo injection. The chain links TRBV3-1 (or the pseudogene TRBV3-2) to TRBJ2-5; D is ambiguous. The sequence derives from a person aged 18 to 59 who received the Ad26.COV2.S COVID-19 vaccine or a placebo. This specimen was peripheral blood, taken in a trial of Ad26.COV2.S vaccine versus placebo. CDR3 protein: CASSPSYRGTQYF. The CDR3 nucleotides read TGTGCCAGCAGCCCCTCGTACCGCGGGACCCAGTACTTC.